Each of the 29 T cell receptor beta chains below was sequenced from the same sample in a study of CD8 T cells in ankylosing spondylitis. MiXCR, applied by TCRdb to the 5' RACE reads, yields one record per CDR3 protein. The data hold under 400,000 distinct CDR3 sequences, with roughly 12% observed a single time. The specimen sequenced was blood, either unsorted or a sorted T cell fraction (not recorded which). The source is a female donor with ankylosing spondylitis or in good health (not recorded which).

This chain links TRBV29-1 with TRBJ2-5; D remains unclear. This CDR3 is built from 12 residues. Per germline, CDR1 SQVTM and CDR2 ANQGSEA. The V end lost 4 bases, the J end lost 1 base, and 7 bases lay between the germline ends. This chain's CDR3 is CSVVTAQETQYF. In nucleotides, the CDR3 is TGCAGCGTTGTGACTGCCCAAGAGACCCAGTACTTC.

The chain has TRBV6-1 and TRBJ1-2, with 9 positions matching TRBD1. The germline V gene has CDR1 MNHNS and CDR2 SASEGT. This CDR3 is 15 amino acids long. The V segment lost 7 bases and the J segment 3 bases; nucleotides outside the gene matches: 9. The CDR3 here is CASTRQGGWDYGYTF. CDR3 DNA: TGTGCCAGCACCAGACAGGGGGGATGGGACTATGGCTACACCTTC.

This clonotype was recorded many times. The J gene is TRBJ1-1, the V gene TRBV20-1, with D tentatively TRBD1 (6 bases). The CDR3 runs to 12 residues. Germline CDR1 and CDR2: DFQATT and SNEGSKA (reference sequence). Trimming removed 7 bases from V and 5 bases from J, with 14 bases in between. Here the CDR3 reads CSVGGGKTEAFF. As DNA, the CDR3 is TGCAGTGTGGGAGGGGGAAAAACTGAAGCTTTCTTT.

In this sample, this clonotype turned up many times. The V call is TRBV5-1, the J call TRBJ1-3, with 7 nucleotides matching TRBD1. Germline V CDR1 and CDR2: SGHRS, YFSETQ. Unmatched junction bases numbered 8, after V lost 2 bases and J lost 3 bases. The CDR3 has 16 residues. CDR3 protein: CASSFGRQGDGNTIYF. Written as DNA, the CDR3 is TGCGCCAGCAGCTTCGGGAGGCAGGGGGATGGAAACACCATATATTTT.

The chain carries TRBV19 and TRBJ2-5, with D possibly TRBD2 on 6 matching bases. V lost 3 bases to trimming and J lost 7 bases, with 15 bases between them. The CDR3 totals 14 residues. Germline V lookup: CDR1 LNHDA, CDR2 SQIVND (reference sequence). The CDR3 DNA reads TGTGCCAGTAGTATGTCACTACCGGAGGGGACCCAGTACTTC. Translated: CASSMSLPEGTQYF. The whole variable domain, filled in from reference TRBV19 and TRBJ2-5, reads DGGITQSPKYLFRKEGQNVTLSCEQNLNHDAMYWYRQDPGQGLRLIYYSQIVNDFQKGDIAEGYSVSREKKESFPLTVTSAQKNPTAFYLCASSMSLPEGTQYFGPGTRLLVL.

The chain is built from TRBV3-1 and TRBJ2-5; perhaps TRBD2 as D (6 bases). The CDR3 totals 15 residues. V was clipped by 4 bases and J by 9 bases, with 21 bases between them. Germline CDR1 reads LGHDT; CDR2 reads YNNKEL (reference sequence). This CDR3 is CASSPSGTSSFPQYF. The CDR3 DNA is TGTGCCAGCAGCCCATCGGGGACTTCCTCTTTTCCCCAGTACTTC.

This clonotype was detected many times. The chain joins TRBV10-2 to TRBJ1-1; D is unresolved. CDR1 WSHSY and CDR2 SAAADI come from the germline V gene. CDR3 size: 11 residues. Between the trimmed V and J ends, which lost 0 bases and 8 bases, there was a span of 4 bases. The CDR3 reads CASSESAEAFF. CDR3 bases: TGCGCCAGCAGTGAGTCGGCAGAAGCTTTCTTT.

This clonotype was seen at least ten times. The chain uses TRBV15 and TRBJ2-1; D gene unclear. The CDR3 is 17 residues long. The ends were cut back, 0 bases at V and 0 bases at J, with 12 bases in the middle. Germline-derived CDR1 and CDR2 are LNHNV and YYDKDF (reference sequence). CDR3 nucleotide sequence: TGTGCCACCAGCAGAGATGGTGGTTCGAGCTCCTACAATGAGCAGTTCTTC. Translating gives CATSRDGGSSSYNEQFF.

This clonotype occurred many times. The J gene is TRBJ2-7, the V gene TRBV9; D is perhaps TRBD1 (5 bases). The germline gives CDR1 SGDLS, CDR2 YYNGEE. The CDR3 covers 15 residues. V was pared by 0 bases and J by 2 bases, with 12 bases between. The CDR3 DNA follows: TGTGCCAGCAGCGTAGGCGGAAGGGGCCCCTACGAGCAGTACTTC. It encodes CASSVGGRGPYEQYF.

The sample holds many counts of this clonotype. This chain uses TRBV28 with TRBJ2-1, with D perhaps matching TRBD2 (6 bases). Germline V lookup: CDR1 MDHEN, CDR2 SYDVKM. CDR3 length: 16 amino acids. V was pared by 5 bases and J by 5 bases, with 19 bases between. The CDR3 sequence: CASSAPGERADNEQFF. The CDR3 DNA follows: TGTGCCAGCAGTGCCCCGGGGGAGCGGGCGGACAATGAGCAGTTCTTC.

The V call is TRBV4-3, the J call TRBJ1-1; 8 bases line up with TRBD1. CDR1 and CDR2 (germline): LGHNA, YSLEER. The length of the CDR3 is 17 residues. V lost 4 bases and J lost 0; bases outside the gene matches: 10. CDR3 residues: CASSPAEQGGLNTEAFF. The CDR3 DNA follows: TGCGCCAGCAGCCCGGCGGAACAGGGGGGATTGAACACTGAAGCTTTCTTT.

The DNA for the CDR3 is TGCAGTGCTAGAGAGAGGACAGGTCGCACCGGGGAGCTGTTTTTT. Protein: CSARERTGRTGELFF. The rearrangement uses TRBV20-1 and TRBJ2-2; TRBD1 aligns across 7 bases. V trimming: 0 bases; J trimming: 4 bases; junction bases outside the gene matches: 5. The CDR3 sequence is 15 residues long. The germline gives CDR1 DFQATT, CDR2 SNEGSKA (reference sequence).

This clonotype has a count of ten or more. This sequence joins TRBV7-2 and TRBJ1-1; 8 positions agree with TRBD1. J lost 3 bases, V lost 10 bases, and 13 bases had no gene match. The germline V gene has CDR1 SGHTA and CDR2 FQGNSA. The CDR3 runs to 15 residues. The CDR3 DNA reads as TGTGCCACCAAAGACAGGGGAAGGGGCGACACTGAAGCTTTCTTT. Its protein product is CATKDRGRGDTEAFF.

A few counts support this clonotype. CDR3 sequence (DNA): TGTGCCAGCAGATTTAGCGGGAGAAGCGATGAGCAGTTCTTC. This encodes CASRFSGRSDEQFF. The chain employs TRBV12-3 or TRBV12-4 and TRBJ2-1; 9 bases line up with TRBD2. This CDR3 has 14 amino acids. V was pared by 6 bases and J by 8 bases, with 8 bases of the junction left unmatched.

This clonotype has at least ten counts. The chain joins TRBV5-1 to TRBJ2-2; the D is unclear. There are 12 residues in the CDR3. Trimming took 5 bases from V and 3 from J, leaving 5 bases between them. CDR1 SGHRS and CDR2 YFSETQ come from the germline V gene. CDR3 loop: CASRWDTGELFF. The CDR3 nucleotides read TGCGCCAGCAGATGGGACACCGGGGAGCTGTTTTTT.

The table lists this clonotype with many counts. This chain connects TRBV4-1 to TRBJ2-5; the D call may be TRBD1 or TRBD2 (5 bases each). This CDR3 is built from 15 residues. The ends were cut back, 1 base at V and 2 bases at J, with 11 bases in the middle. Looked up from germline, CDR1 is MGHRA and CDR2 is YSYEKL. In nucleotides, the CDR3 is TGCGCCAGCAGCCAAGCCGGGACGTATCAAGAGACCCAGTACTTC. It yields the protein CASSQAGTYQETQYF.

The chain employs TRBV14 and TRBJ1-3, with TRBD1 matching over 10 bases. The CDR3 covers 20 residues. The germline CDR1 and CDR2 sequences are SGHDN and FVKESK. J was trimmed by 1 base and V by 3 bases; bases with no gene match: 15. The CDR3 region is CASSHERLTGQGTSGNTIYF. The CDR3 DNA follows: TGTGCCAGCAGCCATGAAAGACTAACGGGACAGGGGACGTCTGGAAACACCATATATTTT.

The table lists this clonotype with many counts. The DNA of the CDR3 is TGCGCCAGCAGCGTCAGCTCTGGAAACACCATATATTTT. It encodes CASSVSSGNTIYF. V is TRBV5-1 and J is TRBJ1-3, with D unclear. Trimming stripped 4 bases from V and 0 bases from J, with 5 bases between. The CDR3 spans 13 residues. Germline assignment: CDR1 SGHRS and CDR2 YFSETQ.

This chain links TRBV5-1 with TRBJ2-1; D is perhaps TRBD2 (7 bases). The CDR3 runs to 17 residues. Germline V gene lookup returns CDR1 SGHRS and CDR2 YFSETQ. Trimming stripped 0 bases from V and 0 bases from J, with 13 bases between. The CDR3 DNA reads as TGCGCCAGCAGCTTGGGGGGTGGGGGGGCCTCCTACAATGAGCAGTTCTTC. Amino acids: CASSLGGGGASYNEQFF.

Ten or more counts support this clonotype. The chain has TRBV29-1 and TRBJ2-7; 10 positions match TRBD2. The CDR3 has 12 residues. V dropped 7 bases and J dropped 4; count of bases not matched to a gene: 4. Germline lookup yields CDR1 SQVTM and CDR2 ANQGSEA. The CDR3, as DNA: TGCAGCGCCGCGGGACTAGCGTACGAGCAGTACTTC. It translates to CSAAGLAYEQYF.

This clonotype appeared a few times. V gene TRBV20-1 combines with J gene TRBJ2-1, with 12 bases identical to TRBD2. Germline lookup yields CDR1 DFQATT and CDR2 SNEGSKA (reference sequence). The CDR3 runs 17 residues. Unmatched junction bases numbered 6, after V lost 3 bases and J lost 0 bases. The CDR3 sequence is CSARTSGSSSSYNEQFF. The CDR3 bases are TGCAGTGCTAGGACTAGCGGGAGCTCCAGCTCCTACAATGAGCAGTTCTTC.

This clonotype was recorded a few times. The rearrangement uses TRBV7-2 and TRBJ2-6, with D uncertain. This CDR3 is 15 amino acids long. CDR1 and CDR2 (germline): SGHTA, FQGNSA. V shed 1 base and J shed 3 bases, with 7 bases lying between them. The CDR3 DNA reads as TGTGCCAGCAGCTTAGTTCGGCATGGGGCCAACGTCCTGACTTTC. This translates into CASSLVRHGANVLTF.

This clonotype was seen ten or more times. J is TRBJ1-2 and V is TRBV5-1, with D uncertain. This CDR3 comprises 15 residues. The V gene lost 0 bases and the J gene lost 5 bases, with 14 bases spanning the gap. Germline assignment: CDR1 SGHRS and CDR2 YFSETQ. CDR3 protein: CASSLALREGYGYTF. CDR3 DNA sequence: TGCGCCAGCAGCTTGGCCTTAAGGGAAGGGTATGGCTACACCTTC.

This clonotype has a handful of counts. CDR3 coding DNA: TGTGCCACCAGCAGAGTGGGAATTCGGGAGACCCAGTACTTC. It is translated as CATSRVGIRETQYF. The chain is built from TRBV15 and TRBJ2-5; D unclear. The germline V gene has CDR1 LNHNV and CDR2 YYDKDF (reference sequence). Trimming stripped 1 base from V and 5 bases from J, with 11 bases between. The CDR3 runs to 14 residues.

V usage is TRBV7-8 and J usage is TRBJ1-4; D is perhaps TRBD1 (5 bases). Trimming removed 4 bases at V and 5 bases at J, with 11 bases between. The CDR3 extends over 14 amino acids. CDR1 SGHVS and CDR2 FQNEAQ come from the germline V gene. CDR3 amino acids: CASSSQGVNEKLFF. The CDR3 coding sequence is TGTGCCAGCAGCTCCCAAGGGGTGAATGAAAAACTGTTTTTT.

The chain uses TRBV12-5 and TRBJ1-1, with D unclear. Trimming cost V 1 base and J 11 bases, with 14 bases left between them. This CDR3 is 13 amino acids long. From germline, CDR1 is LGHNT and CDR2 FRNRAP. Here the CDR3 reads CASGLGGPNPAFF. CDR3 DNA: TGTGCTAGTGGTTTGGGAGGACCGAATCCGGCTTTCTTT.

This clonotype was observed many times. The CDR3 loop reads CASSPAGRETQYF. The CDR3 DNA follows: TGTGCCAGCAGTCCGGCGGGGAGGGAGACCCAGTACTTC. The chain combines TRBV28 with TRBJ2-5, with a tentative D call TRBD2 (6 bases). Germline CDR1 MDHEN, CDR2 SYDVKM. The CDR3 length is 13 residues. V lost 5 bases and J lost 5, with 12 bases in between.

The chain couples TRBV20-1 to TRBJ1-1, with a tentative D call TRBD1 (6 bases). This CDR3 spans 14 amino acids. Germline CDR1 reads DFQATT; CDR2 reads SNEGSKA (reference sequence). Trimming cost V 5 bases and J 5 bases, with 18 bases left between them. The CDR3 coding sequence is TGCAGTGCTCGTCGGGGGGGGCCGGGTACTGAAGCTTTCTTT. Its translation is CSARRGGPGTEAFF.

This clonotype was seen more than once but under ten times. V and J are TRBV5-1 and TRBJ2-1; TRBD1 might be the D (5 bases). The CDR3 has 15 amino acids. The V end lost 4 bases, the J end lost 4 bases, and 15 bases lay between the germline ends. The germline V gene has CDR1 SGHRS and CDR2 YFSETQ. The CDR3 nucleotides are TGCGCCAGCAGCGACCAGGGCCCTCCTTACAATGAGCAGTTCTTC. This gives the protein CASSDQGPPYNEQFF.